A selection of T cell receptor beta chains follows, all from one sample in a study of Ad26.COV2.S vaccination and SARS-CoV-2 variants. Some clones are missing from TCRdb's copy, which holds only in-frame ones; the method was immunoSEQ multiplex PCR. The table records about 350,000 clones, about 87% of them present only once. The specimen was peripheral blood, collected in a trial of Ad26.COV2.S vaccine versus placebo. The receptors come from a person aged 18-60 years who received the Ad26.COV2.S COVID-19 vaccine or a placebo. Both conserved end residues are part of each CDR3.

>TRBJ2-6|TRBV28
CASSLLEDSGANVLTF
>TRBJ2-3|TRBV6-2/TRBV6-3
CASSYFRQAGGPTGTDTQYF
>TRBJ1-4|TRBV3-1/TRBV3-2
CASSPRDRGIWGEKLFF
>TRBJ1-1|TRBV3-1/TRBV3-2
CASSQYRGEVTEAFF
>TRBJ1-1|TRBV10-3
CAVQGAQATDTEAFF
>TRBJ2-3|TRBV9
CASSVDAGRTDTQYF
>TRBJ2-7|TRBV28
CASSPDQLAVKLSSRYEQYF
>TRBJ1-2|TRBV6-5
CASQGDIYGYTF
>TRBJ1-1|TRBV6-2/TRBV6-3
CASSYHRANTEAFF
>TRBJ2-4|TRBV28
CATMDAAGGIQYF
>TRBJ1-1|TRBV5-5
CASSLTGLNTEAFF
>TRBJ2-7|TRBV4-3
CASSGGREPYEQYF
>TRBJ2-1|TRBV6-5
CASRRHDEQFF
>TRBJ1-1|TRBV19
CASSMPNTEAFF
>TRBJ1-5|TRBV19
CASSIGTGRSNQPQHF
>TRBJ1-3|TRBV4-1
CASSTGPPSSGNTIYF
>TRBJ1-1|TRBV5-8
CASSTFRDTLGAFF
>TRBJ1-4|TRBV9
CASSVEMGATNEKLFF
>TRBJ2-1|TRBV7-9
CASSLATSGTNNEQFF
>TRBJ1-5|TRBV6-5
CASSSGFSGNQPQHF
>TRBJ1-1|TRBV5-1
CASSSGTGTRATEAFF
>TRBJ2-7|TRBV11-3
CASSRRGSGGSYEQYF
>TRBJ1-5|TRBV20-1
CSASFNQPQHF
>TRBJ2-5|TRBV7-9
CASQGARETQYF
>TRBJ2-7|TRBV9
CASSVEGRVGEQYF
>TRBJ2-1|TRBV14
CASSQVGYGYFSGSTHEQFF